This T cell receptor (beta chain) was observed in a study of T cells in Graves' hyperthyroidism and ophthalmopathy. General study findings and limits: The blood repertoire included most of the expanded thyroid clonotypes above 0.001. The authors' 13 V-J model separated ophthalmopathy from stable hyperthyroidism.

With regard to this clonotype: Its antigen is as yet unknown. A much larger clone lies one base from this, so it may be a read error.

The CDR3 is 15 residues long. Using RNA transcripts as the source, TCR beta CDR3 regions were amplified. The HTBI primer set drove a first-round RT-PCR of the TCR CDR3. TCRdb re-analysed the multiplex PCR reads in MiXCR, keeping a single row per CDR3 protein. The data show 600,000 or so distinct CDR3 sequences, about 16% seen once. Newly diagnosed patients aged 18 to 65 had hyperthyroidism of under 2 months' duration. Isolation of PBMCs was performed on 8 to 10 ml fresh peripheral blood. The receptor was isolated from a woman aged 25-40 years with Graves' hyperthyroidism. The chain has TRBV12-3 or TRBV12-4 and TRBJ1-5; weak D call: TRBD1 (5 bases). Sequencing input: blood. CDR3 loop: CASSFLTVGNQPQRF. The CDR3 DNA reads as TGTGCCAGCAGCTTTCTGACAGTGGGCAATCAGCCCCAGCGTTTT.